Described below is a single TCR beta chain sequence and its context. Its target is unknown. The data were obtained in a study of shared clonotypes between healthy human individuals. Findings of the study overall: A reduction in generation probabilities was seen for non-shared clonotypes relative to those shared by all four donors.

Germline values: CDR1 LNHDA, CDR2 SQIVND (reference sequence). V was pared by 3 bases and J by 7 bases, with 13 bases between. The CDR3 loop spans 13 amino acids. Running of the assay took place at deep level. The protocol was immunoSEQ multiplex PCR, while the TCRdb copy is restricted to in-frame clones and leaves out a portion. The sample has 2 million to 2.5 million clones; about 90% are singletons. This sequence joins TRBV19 and TRBJ2-7; no firm D call. Sequencing was carried out using naive CD4+ T cells from PBMCs. The subset is: CD45RA+ positively selected. This clonotype originated in a man aged 18 to 29 in good health. Some clones in this sample may be carry-over from other donors' samples. The CDR3 protein is CASSMGMPFEQYF. CDR3 sequence (DNA): TGTGCCAGTAGTATGGGGATGCCGTTTGAGCAGTACTTC.